Sequencing of this TCR beta chain was carried out in a study of T-cell reconstitution after alpha-beta-depleted transplantation in children. This clonotype was seen repeatedly, ten times or more. Its antigen remains unidentified. Between the trimmed V and J ends, which lost 5 bases and 1 base, there was a span of 11 bases. CDR1 and CDR2 (germline): MNHEY, SMNVEV (reference sequence). This CDR3 has 14 amino acids. Findings of the study overall: T cells produced anew were the main source of T-cell counts and diversity one year after transplant.

A TCRbeta library incorporating unique molecular identifiers was prepared. MiXCR was run by TCRdb on the PCR reads, yielding one entry per CDR3 protein. The repertoire has more than 200,000 distinct CDR3 sequences, 20% to 30% of them found once; the top ten carry 2% to 3%. Sequenced material: PBMCs, taken before TCRalphabeta/CD19-depleted stem cell transplant. The TCR comes from a girl aged 2 to 10 with Fanconi anemia, due to receive a stem cell transplant. V usage is TRBV27 and J usage is TRBJ2-5; D gene uncertain. This CDR3 reads CASSGPEFQETQYF. The DNA for the CDR3 is TGTGCCAGCAGTGGGCCAGAGTTCCAAGAGACCCAGTACTTC.